Presented here are 29 T cell receptor beta chains from one specimen sequenced in a study of CD8+ T cells in alopecia areata. The treatment is: oral pan-JAK inhibitor, 5-10 mg twice daily. RNA was extracted and reverse transcribed into cDNA as the sequencing template. This table comes from immunoSEQ multiplex PCR, and its TCRdb copy is limited to in-frame clones, with some not included. The data show 200,000 to 250,000 clones, with approximately 57% seen just once and 1.6% held by the top ten. The sample in question was CD4+ T cells sorted from blood, obtained at week 4, from a patient treated with tofacitinib. Receptors were obtained from a human donor with alopecia areata.

This clone was observed once. The chain joins TRBV2 to TRBJ2-4; D is unclear. CDR3 length: 14 amino acids. The V gene's germline CDR1 is SNHLY and CDR2 FYNNEI. Trimming removed 6 bases at V and 0 bases at J, with 9 bases between. The CDR3 loop is CASRDSLAKNIQYF. CDR3 DNA: TGTGCCAGCAGGGATTCTCTAGCCAAAAACATTCAGTACTTC.

This rearrangement joins TRBV29-1 to TRBJ2-7; the D is unclear. The CDR3 has 13 amino acids. Between the trimmed V and J ends, which lost 4 bases and 0 bases, there was a span of 10 bases. Germline values: CDR1 SQVTM, CDR2 ANQGSEA. CDR3 amino acids: CSVAQQHSYEQYF. In DNA, the CDR3 is TGCAGCGTTGCACAACAACACTCCTACGAGCAGTACTTC.

CDR3 protein: CAWSLGETQYF. The CDR3 DNA reads TGTGCCTGGAGTCTAGGAGAGACCCAGTACTTC. V and J are TRBV30 and TRBJ2-5; no clear D gene. Germline CDR1 is GTSNPN and CDR2 is SVGIG (reference sequence). The CDR3 extends over 11 amino acids. The ends were cut back, 2 bases at V and 4 bases at J, with 5 bases in the middle.

Details on this clone: Other DNA sequences in this specimen translate into the identical CDR3. The gene calls are TRBV9 and TRBJ1-2, with no clear D. CDR1 is SGDLS and CDR2 is YYNGEE in the germline V gene. V was pared by 0 bases and J by 3 bases, with 6 bases between. The CDR3 contains 13 residues. In DNA form, the CDR3 reads TGTGCCAGCAGCGTAGAAGGGCACTATGGCTACACCTTC. Encoded protein: CASSVEGHYGYTF. Full variable domain (missing parts from reference TRBV9 and TRBJ1-2): DSGVTQTPKHLITATGQRVTLRCSPRSGDLSVYWYQQSLDQGLQFLIQYYNGEERAKGNILERFSAQQFPDLHSELNLSSLELGDSALYFCASSVEGHYGYTFGSGTRLTVV.

Only one count was recorded for this clone. The chain has TRBV6-5 and TRBJ2-7; D might be TRBD1 (6 bases). The CDR3 extends over 14 amino acids. The ends were cut back, 4 bases at V and 4 bases at J, with 14 bases in the middle. The V gene's germline CDR1 is MNHEY and CDR2 SVGAGI. CDR3 residues: CASSFGTPIYEQYF. DNA for the CDR3: TGTGCCAGCAGTTTTGGGACACCTATATACGAGCAGTACTTC.

This clone appeared many times. The chain is built from TRBV25-1 and TRBJ1-2, with TRBD1 as a possible D gene (5 bases). Trimming pared 9 bases from V and 5 bases from J, leaving 19 bases between. CDR3 length: 14 residues. Germline V CDR1 and CDR2: MGHDK, SYGVNS. DNA of the CDR3: TGTGCCAGTTGGGACGCCGCCGGTGGGTATGGCTACACCTTC. Its translation is CASWDAAGGYGYTF.

This clone has more than one count but fewer than ten. V gene TRBV19 combines with J gene TRBJ1-2; 8 positions match TRBD1. Germline CDR1 LNHDA, CDR2 SQIVND (reference sequence). The CDR3 contains 14 residues. Trimming took 6 bases from V and 3 from J; bases not matched to a gene: 6. The CDR3 here is CASSPLDRDYGYTF. CDR3 bases: TGTGCCAGTAGCCCGCTGGACAGGGACTATGGCTACACCTTC.

As regards this clone: Different DNA sequences within this sample yield the same CDR3. The chain has TRBV30 and TRBJ2-7; D possibly corresponds to TRBD1 (6 bases). The germline V and J ends were trimmed by 4 bases and 3 bases, with 7 bases remaining between them. Germline CDR1 reads GTSNPN; CDR2 reads SVGIG (reference sequence). This CDR3 is built from 11 residues. The CDR3: CAWKGGYEQYF. In DNA, the CDR3 is TGTGCCTGGAAAGGGGGCTACGAGCAGTACTTC.

The chain couples TRBV10-3 to TRBJ1-2; 9 bases are shared with TRBD1. This CDR3 has 17 residues. With 4 bases clipped from V and 6 bases from J, the junction kept 15 bases outside the gene matches. Germline loops: CDR1 ENHRY, CDR2 SYGVKD. The CDR3 DNA follows: TGTGCCATCAGTGTCCCCCCAACGGGACAGGGACATGATGGCTACACCTTC. Protein: CAISVPPTGQGHDGYTF.

This chain joins TRBV7-7 and TRBJ2-5; the D call may be TRBD1 or TRBD2 (5 bases each). Trimming took off 5 bases at V and 2 bases at J, with 9 bases between the two ends. The length of the CDR3 is 13 residues. Germline V gives CDR1 SSHAT, CDR2 FNYEAQ (reference sequence). The CDR3 loop reads CASSRGRQETQYF. In DNA form, the CDR3 reads TGTGCCAGCAGCCGGGGACGGCAAGAGACCCAGTACTTC.

CDR3 loop: CASSLFDSGYTF. CDR3 bases: TGTGCCAGCAGCTTATTCGATAGCGGCTACACCTTC. V is TRBV7-2 and J is TRBJ1-2; D is unresolved. This CDR3 has 12 residues. The germline V and J ends were trimmed by 2 bases and 8 bases, with 9 bases remaining between them. CDR1 SGHTA and CDR2 FQGNSA come from the germline V gene.

The chain has TRBV4-1 and TRBJ2-7; no reliable D call. Germline-derived CDR1 and CDR2 are MGHRA and YSYEKL. Trimming shortened V by 0 bases and J by 1 base, and 16 bases separated the two germline ends. The CDR3 is made up of 17 amino acids. The CDR3 reads CASSQEWWTESSYEQYF. In DNA, the CDR3 is TGCGCCAGCAGCCAAGAATGGTGGACCGAATCATCCTACGAGCAGTACTTC.

In its sample, this clone was seen many times. The rearrangement links TRBV5-1 to TRBJ1-2; weak D call: TRBD1 (6 bases). This CDR3 contains 14 residues. V was clipped by 4 bases and J by 4 bases, with 14 bases between them. In germline, CDR1 is SGHRS, CDR2 YFSETQ. This CDR3 is CASSGLQGGYGYTF. CDR3 nucleotide sequence: TGCGCCAGCAGCGGCTTACAGGGAGGCTATGGCTACACCTTC.

The chain links TRBV5-1 to TRBJ2-3; D perhaps matches TRBD2 (5 bases). V was pared by 4 bases and J by 11 bases, with 14 bases between. Germline V gives CDR1 SGHRS, CDR2 YFSETQ. This CDR3 is built from 12 residues. CDR3 nucleotides: TGCGCCAGCAGCGAGAACCTAGCTGAGCAGTATTTT. Protein: CASSENLAEQYF.

This clone was seen more than once but under ten times. The chain links TRBV29-1 to TRBJ2-7; D possibly matches TRBD1 or TRBD2 (5 bases each). Germline CDR1 SQVTM, CDR2 ANQGSEA. CDR3 length: 14 amino acids. The V and J ends lost 4 bases and 5 bases respectively, with 18 bases between them. The CDR3 region has the DNA TGCAGCGTTGGTCACCGGACGGGGACCGACGAGCAGTACTTC. Its translation is CSVGHRTGTDEQYF.

The table lists this clone with many counts. V gene TRBV7-6 combines with J gene TRBJ2-3; TRBD2 matches 7 bases. Unmatched junction bases numbered 6, after V lost 4 bases and J lost 8 bases. CDR1 SGHVS and CDR2 FNYEAQ come from the germline V gene. The length of the CDR3 is 13 residues. For the CDR3, the DNA is TGTGCCAGCAGCTCCCCAGGACTAGTTACGCAGTATTTT. As protein: CASSSPGLVTQYF. Based on the CDR3 plus reference TRBV7-6 and TRBJ2-3, the full variable domain is GAGVSQSPRYKVTKRGQDVALRCDPISGHVSLYWYRQALGQGPEFLTYFNYEAQQDKSGLPNDRFSAERPEGSISTLTIQRTEQRDSAMYRCASSSPGLVTQYFGPGTRLTVL.

This clone was counted only a few times. The chain couples TRBV19 to TRBJ2-1; the match to TRBD1 covers 7 bases. The junction had 3 bases not matched to a gene; V was cut back by 5 bases and J by 8 bases. The germline CDR1 and CDR2 sequences are LNHDA and SQIVND (reference sequence). The CDR3 loop spans 12 amino acids. In DNA, the CDR3 is TGTGCCAGTAGTGTACAGGGGCATGAGCAGTTCTTC. It is translated as CASSVQGHEQFF.

The CDR3 nucleotides are TGTGCCTGGTCCCGGGACACTAATGAAAAACTGTTTTTT. It yields the protein CAWSRDTNEKLFF. V usage is TRBV30 and J usage is TRBJ1-4, with D maybe TRBD1 (5 bases). The length of the CDR3 is 13 residues. Germline V gene sequence: CDR1 GTSNPN, CDR2 SVGIG (reference sequence). The V gene lost 5 bases and the J gene lost 2 bases, with 9 bases spanning the gap.

In DNA, the CDR3 is TGTGCCAGCAGCGCGCTCAGGACTAGCACAGATACGCAGTATTTT. Its translation: CASSALRTSTDTQYF. The V gene is TRBV9, the J gene TRBJ2-3; D possibly corresponds to TRBD2 (5 bases). V was trimmed by 3 bases and J by 0 bases, leaving 11 bases between them. This CDR3 is 15 amino acids long. Germline V gives CDR1 SGDLS, CDR2 YYNGEE.

The chain joins TRBV7-3 to TRBJ2-1, with 7 bases that match TRBD2. The CDR3 covers 14 residues. CDR1 is SGHTA and CDR2 is FQGTGA in the germline V gene. Germline trimming cut 5 bases from V and 5 bases from J; bases unmatched to any gene: 6. The DNA of the CDR3 is TGTGCCAGCAGCAATCCCGGGACTAACAATGAGCAGTTCTTC. Translated, it gives CASSNPGTNNEQFF.

About this clone: Other DNA sequences from this sample encode an identical CDR3 as well. The rearrangement links TRBV30 to TRBJ1-1; no definite D call. The CDR3 is 11 amino acids. Trimming shortened V by 4 bases and J by 2 bases, and 5 bases separated the two germline ends. CDR1 and CDR2 (germline): GTSNPN, SVGIG (reference sequence). CDR3 sequence reads: CAWTRNTEAFF. DNA of the CDR3: TGTGCCTGGACCCGAAACACTGAAGCTTTCTTT.

Comment on this clone: This may arise from a read error, as a much more abundant clone is one base away. Other nucleotide sequences in the sample specify the same CDR3. The chain couples TRBV2 to TRBJ1-1, with D unresolved. Deletions cut 6 bases from V and 0 bases from J, with 2 bases between. Germline CDR1 reads SNHLY; CDR2 reads FYNNEI. The CDR3 is 11 residues long. The CDR3 loop reads CASSLNTEAFF. The CDR3 coding sequence is TGTGCCAGCAGCCTGAACACTGAAGCTTTCTTT.

This clone was recorded a few times. This chain joins TRBV7-8 and TRBJ2-5; possible D gene TRBD1, 5 bases. Trimming cost V 2 bases and J 7 bases, with 11 bases left between them. The CDR3 runs 13 residues. Germline CDR1 reads SGHVS; CDR2 reads FQNEAQ. The CDR3 bases are TGTGCCAGCAGCTTATCGACAGAAGGGACCCAGTACTTC. Its protein is CASSLSTEGTQYF.

CDR3 nucleotides: TGTGCCACGCAACAGGGGCAATTGGGGGGCTACACCTTC. As protein: CATQQGQLGGYTF. The chain couples TRBV10-3 to TRBJ1-2, with 7 nucleotides matching TRBD1. The V segment lost 10 bases and the J segment 8 bases; nucleotides outside the gene matches: 13. The germline gives CDR1 ENHRY, CDR2 SYGVKD. The CDR3 sequence is 13 residues long.

Here the CDR3 reads CAWSVLGSQDRGRNEQFF. The CDR3 DNA sequence: TGTGCCTGGAGTGTATTAGGTTCTCAGGACAGGGGAAGAAATGAGCAGTTCTTC. The genes are TRBV30 and TRBJ2-1; 9 nucleotides match TRBD1. The CDR3 is 18 amino acids. Germline values: CDR1 GTSNPN, CDR2 SVGIG (reference sequence). The ends lost 0 bases at V and 7 bases at J; junction bases unmatched: 16.

CDR3 sequence: CASSLGRVPSQPQHF. In DNA, the CDR3 is TGTGCCAGCAGCTTGGGCAGGGTACCGTCTCAGCCCCAGCATTTT. The genes are TRBV5-6 and TRBJ1-5, with D possibly TRBD1 on 5 matching bases. In germline, CDR1 is SGHDT, CDR2 YYEEEE. Trimming took off 0 bases at V and 6 bases at J, with 13 bases between the two ends. The CDR3 loop spans 15 amino acids.

This clone was seen repeatedly, ten times or more. The chain has TRBV11-2 and TRBJ2-1, with TRBD2 matching 7 bases. J gave up 7 bases and V 5 bases, and 8 bases lay outside the gene matches. The CDR3 has 14 residues. Germline CDR1 and CDR2: SGHAT and FQNNGV. The CDR3 is CASSRVRGTNEQFF. The CDR3 DNA follows: TGTGCCAGCAGCCGGGTGCGGGGGACTAATGAGCAGTTCTTC.

This clone was counted a few times. V and J are TRBV19 and TRBJ2-1, with D unclear. The V and J ends lost 9 bases and 6 bases respectively, with 15 bases between them. Germline-derived CDR1 and CDR2 are LNHDA and SQIVND (reference sequence). This CDR3 comprises 13 residues. DNA for the CDR3: TGTGCCAGCCGTCCGCGGATGACCAATGAGCAGTTCTTC. It specifies CASRPRMTNEQFF.

V usage is TRBV29-1 and J usage is TRBJ1-2; no definite D call. The CDR3 spans 10 residues. Per germline, CDR1 SQVTM and CDR2 ANQGSEA. Trimming took 3 bases from V and 6 from J, leaving 5 bases between them. CDR3 sequence reads: CSVDGNGYTF. The CDR3 bases are TGCAGCGTTGACGGGAATGGCTACACCTTC.